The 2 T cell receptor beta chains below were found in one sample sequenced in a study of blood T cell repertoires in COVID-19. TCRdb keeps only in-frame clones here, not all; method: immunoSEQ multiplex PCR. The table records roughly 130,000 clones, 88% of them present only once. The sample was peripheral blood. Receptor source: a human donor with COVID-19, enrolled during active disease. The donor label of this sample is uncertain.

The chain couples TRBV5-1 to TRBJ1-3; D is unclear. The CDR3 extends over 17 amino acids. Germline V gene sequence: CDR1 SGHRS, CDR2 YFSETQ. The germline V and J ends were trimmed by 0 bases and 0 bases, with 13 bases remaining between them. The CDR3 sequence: CASSLAPAAFSGNTIYF. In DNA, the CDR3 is TGCGCCAGCAGCTTGGCGCCAGCGGCCTTCTCTGGAAACACCATATATTTT.

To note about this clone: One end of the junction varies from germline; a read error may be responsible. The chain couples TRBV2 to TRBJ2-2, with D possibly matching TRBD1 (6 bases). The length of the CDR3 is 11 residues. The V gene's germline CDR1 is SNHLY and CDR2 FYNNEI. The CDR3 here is CAGRGDGELFF. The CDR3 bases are TGTGCCGGCAGGGGAGACGGGGAGCTGTTTTTT.